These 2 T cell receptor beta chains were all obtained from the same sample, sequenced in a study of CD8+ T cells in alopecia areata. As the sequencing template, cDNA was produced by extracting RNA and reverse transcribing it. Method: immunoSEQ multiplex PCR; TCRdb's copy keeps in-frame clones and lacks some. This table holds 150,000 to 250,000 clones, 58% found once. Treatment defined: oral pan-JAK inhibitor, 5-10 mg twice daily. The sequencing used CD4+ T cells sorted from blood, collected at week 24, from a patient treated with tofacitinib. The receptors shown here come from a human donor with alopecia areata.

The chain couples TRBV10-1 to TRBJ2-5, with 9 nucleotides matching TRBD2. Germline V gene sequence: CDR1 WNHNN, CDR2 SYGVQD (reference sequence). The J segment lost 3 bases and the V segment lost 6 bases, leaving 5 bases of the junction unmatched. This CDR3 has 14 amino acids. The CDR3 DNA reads TGCGCCAGCAGACTGACTAGCGGCGAAGAGACCCAGTACTTC. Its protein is CASRLTSGEETQYF.

The CDR3 coding sequence is TGTGCCAGCAGTAAGGGACATGGGGTCGATGAGCAGTTCTTC. As protein: CASSKGHGVDEQFF. The chain combines TRBV7-3 with TRBJ2-1, with D tentatively TRBD1 (6 bases). The germline V gene encodes CDR1 SGHTA and CDR2 FQGTGA. Trimming left V 6 bases short and J 8 bases short, with 17 bases between. This CDR3 spans 14 amino acids. The full variable domain, its missing parts supplied by reference TRBV7-3 and TRBJ2-1, is GAGVSQTPSNKVTEKGKYVELRCDPISGHTALYWYRQSLGQGPEFLIYFQGTGAADDSGLPNDRFFAVRPEGSVSTLKIQRTERGDSAVYLCASSKGHGVDEQFFGPGTRLTVL.